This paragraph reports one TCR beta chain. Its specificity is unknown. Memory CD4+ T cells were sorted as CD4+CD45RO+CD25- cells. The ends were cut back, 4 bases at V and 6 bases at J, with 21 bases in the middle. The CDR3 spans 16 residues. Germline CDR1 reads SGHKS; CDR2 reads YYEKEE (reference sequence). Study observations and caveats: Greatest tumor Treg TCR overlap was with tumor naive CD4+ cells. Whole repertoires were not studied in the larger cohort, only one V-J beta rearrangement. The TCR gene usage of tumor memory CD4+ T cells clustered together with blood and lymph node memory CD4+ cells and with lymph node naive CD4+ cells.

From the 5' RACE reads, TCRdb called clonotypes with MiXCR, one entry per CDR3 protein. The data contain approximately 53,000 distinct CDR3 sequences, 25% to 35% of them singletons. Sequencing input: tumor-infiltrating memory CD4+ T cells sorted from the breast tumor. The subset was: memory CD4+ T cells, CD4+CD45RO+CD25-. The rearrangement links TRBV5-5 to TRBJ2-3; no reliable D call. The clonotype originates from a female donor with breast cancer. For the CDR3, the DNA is TGTGCCAGCAGCCCACGAGGAAGTGGTATGGACGATACGCAGTATTTT. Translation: CASSPRGSGMDDTQYF.